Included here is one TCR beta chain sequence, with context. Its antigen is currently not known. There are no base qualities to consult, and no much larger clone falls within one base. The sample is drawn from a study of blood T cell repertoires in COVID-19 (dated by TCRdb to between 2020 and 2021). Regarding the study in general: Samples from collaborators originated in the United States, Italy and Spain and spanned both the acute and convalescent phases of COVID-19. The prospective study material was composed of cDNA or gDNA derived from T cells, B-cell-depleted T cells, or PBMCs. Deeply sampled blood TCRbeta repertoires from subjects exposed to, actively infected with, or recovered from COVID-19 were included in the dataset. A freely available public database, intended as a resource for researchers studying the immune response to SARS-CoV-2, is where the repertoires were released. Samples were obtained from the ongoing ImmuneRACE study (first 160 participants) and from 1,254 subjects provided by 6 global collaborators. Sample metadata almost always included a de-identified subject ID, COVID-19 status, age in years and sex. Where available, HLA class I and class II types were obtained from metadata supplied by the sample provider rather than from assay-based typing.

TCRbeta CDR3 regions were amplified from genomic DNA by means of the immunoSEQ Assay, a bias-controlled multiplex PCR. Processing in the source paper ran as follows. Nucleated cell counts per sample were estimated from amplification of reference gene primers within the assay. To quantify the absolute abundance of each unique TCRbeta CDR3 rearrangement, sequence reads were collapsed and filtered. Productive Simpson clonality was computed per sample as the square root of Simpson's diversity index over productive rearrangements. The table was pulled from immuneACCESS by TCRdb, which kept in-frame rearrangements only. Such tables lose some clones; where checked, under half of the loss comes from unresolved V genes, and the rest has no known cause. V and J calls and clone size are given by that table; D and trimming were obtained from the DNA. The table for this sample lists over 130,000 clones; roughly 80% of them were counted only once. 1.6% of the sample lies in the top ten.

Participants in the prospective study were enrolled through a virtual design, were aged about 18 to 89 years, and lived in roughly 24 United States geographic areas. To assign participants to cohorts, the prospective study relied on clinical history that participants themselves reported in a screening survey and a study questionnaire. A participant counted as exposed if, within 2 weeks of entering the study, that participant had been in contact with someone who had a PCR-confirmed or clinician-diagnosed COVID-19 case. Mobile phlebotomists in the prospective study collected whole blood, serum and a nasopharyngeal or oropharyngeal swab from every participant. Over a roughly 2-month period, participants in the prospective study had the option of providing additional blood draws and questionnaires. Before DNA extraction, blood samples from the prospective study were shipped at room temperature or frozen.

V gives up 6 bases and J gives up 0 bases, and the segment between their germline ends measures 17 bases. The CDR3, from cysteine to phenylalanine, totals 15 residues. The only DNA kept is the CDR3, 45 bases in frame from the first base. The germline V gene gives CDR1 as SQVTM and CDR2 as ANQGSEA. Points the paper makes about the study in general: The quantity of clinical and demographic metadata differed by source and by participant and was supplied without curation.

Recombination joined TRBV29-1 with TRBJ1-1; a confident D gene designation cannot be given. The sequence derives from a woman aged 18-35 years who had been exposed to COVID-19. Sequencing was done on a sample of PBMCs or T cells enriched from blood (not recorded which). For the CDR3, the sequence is CSVGKRLSMNTEAFF. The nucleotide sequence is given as TGCAGCGTCGGAAAACGACTGAGCATGAACACTGAAGCTTTCTTT.